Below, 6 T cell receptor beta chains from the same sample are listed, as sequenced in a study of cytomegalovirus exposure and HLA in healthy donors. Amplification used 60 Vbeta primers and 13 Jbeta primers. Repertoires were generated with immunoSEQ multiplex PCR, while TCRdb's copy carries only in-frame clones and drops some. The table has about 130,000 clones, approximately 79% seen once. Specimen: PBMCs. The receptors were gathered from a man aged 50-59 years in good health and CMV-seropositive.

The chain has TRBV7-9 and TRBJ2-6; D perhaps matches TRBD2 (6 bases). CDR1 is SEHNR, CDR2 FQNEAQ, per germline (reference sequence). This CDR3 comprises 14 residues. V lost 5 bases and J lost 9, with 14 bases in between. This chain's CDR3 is CASSPRTMGNVLTF. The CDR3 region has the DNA TGTGCCAGCAGCCCACGGACTATGGGCAACGTCCTGACTTTC.

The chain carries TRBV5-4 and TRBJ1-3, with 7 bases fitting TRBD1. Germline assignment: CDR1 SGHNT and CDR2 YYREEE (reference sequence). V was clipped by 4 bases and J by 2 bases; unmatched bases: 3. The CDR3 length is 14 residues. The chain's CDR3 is CASSPDRAGNTIYF. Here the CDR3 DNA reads TGTGCCAGCAGCCCTGACAGGGCTGGAAACACCATATATTTT.

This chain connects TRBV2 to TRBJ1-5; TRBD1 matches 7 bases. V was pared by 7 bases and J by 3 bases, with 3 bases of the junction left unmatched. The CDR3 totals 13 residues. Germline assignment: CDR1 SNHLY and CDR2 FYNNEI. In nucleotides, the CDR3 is TGTGCCAGCATGGGACAGCTCAATCAGCCCCAGCATTTT. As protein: CASMGQLNQPQHF.

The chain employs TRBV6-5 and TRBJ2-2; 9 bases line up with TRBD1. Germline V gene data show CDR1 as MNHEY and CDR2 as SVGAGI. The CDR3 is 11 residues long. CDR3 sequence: CGTGDTGELFF. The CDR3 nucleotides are TGTGGGACAGGGGACACCGGGGAGCTGTTTTTT.

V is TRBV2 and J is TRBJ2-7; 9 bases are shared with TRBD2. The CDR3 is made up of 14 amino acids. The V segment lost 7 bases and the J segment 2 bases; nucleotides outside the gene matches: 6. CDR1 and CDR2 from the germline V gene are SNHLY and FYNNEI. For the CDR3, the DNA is TGTGCCAGCACTCCGGGACTAGCCACCTACGAGCAGTACTTC. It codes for CASTPGLATYEQYF.

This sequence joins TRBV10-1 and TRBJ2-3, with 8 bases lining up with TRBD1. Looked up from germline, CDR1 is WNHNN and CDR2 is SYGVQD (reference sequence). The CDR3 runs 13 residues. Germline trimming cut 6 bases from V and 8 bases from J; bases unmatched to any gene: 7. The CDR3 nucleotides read TGCGCCAGCAGCCCCGGGACAGGTGGTACGCAGTATTTT. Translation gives CASSPGTGGTQYF.